This TCR beta chain was retrieved from a study of shared clonotypes between healthy human individuals. At the level of the study: Researchers assigned three CD4 naive, three CD4 memory, two CD8 naive and one CD8 memory plate to each donor. Study results and caveats: Memory subsets had estimated richness that was generally smaller than that of naive subsets. Sequencing depth was expected to affect clonotype sharing among donors. Clonotypes shared by all four sorted-subset donors had higher generation probabilities than non-shared clonotypes.

TCRdb's copy holds only in-frame clones and misses some; the assay was immunoSEQ multiplex PCR. The sample has about a million clones, roughly 77% seen once; the top ten hold approximately 0.95%. To note about this clone: The target antigen is unknown.

Sequences were obtained from memory CD4+ T cells from PBMCs. Subset reported: CD45RA-negative fraction. The source of this sequence is a man aged 18-30 years in good health. Some clones in this sample may be carry-over from other donors' samples.

The CDR3 DNA is TGTGCCAGTTTAGCGGGAGACAGCTCCTACAATGAGCAGTTCTTC. Translating gives CASLAGDSSYNEQFF. The rearrangement links TRBV2 to TRBJ2-1; TRBD2 matches at 9 bases. The germline gives CDR1 SNHLY, CDR2 FYNNEI. The CDR3 contains 15 residues. V lost 9 bases to trimming and J lost 0 bases; unmatched junction nucleotides: 6. The full variable domain, its missing parts supplied by reference TRBV2 and TRBJ2-1, is EPEVTQTPSHQVTQMGQEVILRCVPISNHLYFYWYRQILGQKVEFLVSFYNNEISEKSEIFDDQFSVERPDGSNFTLKIRSTKLEDSAMYFCASLAGDSSYNEQFFGPGTRLTVL.